The next 27 T cell receptor beta chains were all read from a single sample in a study of blood T cell repertoires in COVID-19. TCRdb keeps only in-frame clones here, not all; method: immunoSEQ multiplex PCR. The table has 150,000 or so clones, around 91% seen once. Sequencing input: peripheral blood. Every receptor here comes from a young man with COVID-19, enrolled during active disease.

The J gene is TRBJ1-6, the V gene TRBV6-5; TRBD1 matches at 11 bases. This CDR3 is 15 amino acids long. In germline, CDR1 is MNHEY, CDR2 SVGAGI. J was trimmed by 8 bases and V by 6 bases; bases with no gene match: 6. This CDR3 reads CASRWGQGVYSPLHF. CDR3 DNA sequence: TGTGCCAGCAGGTGGGGACAGGGGGTTTATTCACCCCTCCACTTT.

The J gene is TRBJ1-1, the V gene TRBV24-1, with D possibly being TRBD1 (5 bases). CDR1 KGHDR and CDR2 SFDVKD come from the germline V gene. V lost 4 bases and J 3 bases, leaving 14 bases between the germline ends. This CDR3 is built from 15 residues. The CDR3 DNA follows: TGTGCCACCAGTGACCTCCGGGACTCAGACACTGAAGCTTTCTTT. This gives the protein CATSDLRDSDTEAFF.

J is TRBJ2-1 and V is TRBV10-2, with TRBD2 matching over 10 bases. After removal of 3 bases from V and 3 bases from J, the junction contained 20 bases not matched to a gene. The CDR3 is 21 amino acids. CDR1 is WSHSY, CDR2 SAAADI, per germline. The CDR3: CASSEPKLAGVSAVIYNEQFF. The CDR3 nucleotides are TGCGCCAGCAGTGAACCGAAGCTAGCGGGAGTGAGTGCGGTGATCTACAATGAGCAGTTCTTC.

In this sample, this clone turned up once. V is TRBV2 and J is TRBJ1-1; TRBD1 matches 10 bases. The V and J ends lost 7 bases and 5 bases, in that order; junction bases with no gene match: 7. This CDR3 is 14 amino acids long. Germline CDR1 and CDR2: SNHLY and FYNNEI. CDR3 in amino acids: CASTRDRGLTEAFF. The CDR3 DNA follows: TGTGCCAGCACTCGGGACAGGGGTCTGACTGAAGCTTTCTTT.

J is TRBJ2-6 and V is TRBV19; 11 bases match TRBD1. Germline CDR1 LNHDA, CDR2 SQIVND (reference sequence). Trimming at V came to 5 bases and at J to 1 base, leaving 4 bases not matched to a gene. This CDR3 comprises 17 residues. The CDR3 here is CASSGGQGVSGANVLTF. CDR3 sequence (DNA): TGTGCCAGTAGTGGGGGACAGGGGGTATCTGGGGCCAACGTCCTGACTTTC.

A remark on this clone: The junction and the germline gene differ at one end; a read error may be behind it. V is TRBV7-2 and J is TRBJ1-4; perhaps TRBD1 as D (6 bases). Germline CDR1 is SGHTA and CDR2 is FQGNSA. The CDR3 is made up of 15 amino acids. The CDR3 sequence: CASSLALGAREKLLF. As DNA, the CDR3 is TGTGCCAGCAGCTTAGCGTTGGGGGCTCGGGAAAAACTGCTTTTT.

This clone was found a few times. The V and J genes are TRBV2 and TRBJ1-3; TRBD1 aligns across 11 bases. Germline V gives CDR1 SNHLY, CDR2 FYNNEI. After removal of 5 bases from V and 1 base from J, the junction contained 10 bases not matched to a gene. This CDR3 contains 18 residues. The CDR3 DNA sequence: TGTGCCAGCAGTACAATCAGGACAGGGGGCGCTTCTGGAAACACCATATATTTT. It yields the protein CASSTIRTGGASGNTIYF.

The J gene is TRBJ2-1, the V gene TRBV24-1, with 7 nucleotides matching TRBD2. The ends lost 1 base at V and 9 bases at J; junction bases unmatched: 8. Germline CDR1 and CDR2: KGHDR and SFDVKD. The CDR3 totals 15 residues. The CDR3 DNA reads TGTGCCACCAGTGATTTTGGCGGGAGTTCCGGTGAGCAGTTCTTC. This translates into CATSDFGGSSGEQFF.

V and J are TRBV29-1 and TRBJ2-7, with 9 bases aligning to TRBD2. The trim removed 5 bases at V and 2 bases at J, leaving 4 bases unmatched. Germline V gene sequence: CDR1 SQVTM, CDR2 ANQGSEA. The CDR3 totals 13 residues. The DNA of the CDR3 is TGCAGCGTTTCGGGACTAGCCACCTACGAGCAGTACTTC. It codes for CSVSGLATYEQYF.

This clone occurred once. The V call is TRBV9, the J call TRBJ2-7; perhaps TRBD2 as D (7 bases). Germline CDR1 is SGDLS and CDR2 is YYNGEE. Trimming left V 7 bases short and J 9 bases short, with 17 bases between. The CDR3 sequence is 12 residues long. In DNA form, the CDR3 reads TGTGCCAGCGGGGGGGGCCCCGGATGGCAGTACTTC. It codes for CASGGGPGWQYF.

The chain couples TRBV30 to TRBJ2-2; maybe TRBD1 (5 bases). CDR1 is GTSNPN and CDR2 is SVGIG in the germline V gene (reference sequence). The CDR3 has 11 residues. Trimming pared 4 bases from V and 7 bases from J, leaving 7 bases between. This CDR3 is CAWKQGGELFF. CDR3 in DNA: TGTGCCTGGAAGCAGGGCGGGGAGCTGTTTTTT.

The chain has TRBV5-1 and TRBJ2-3; D ambiguous. V was shortened by 0 bases and J by 5 bases, with 10 bases between the two germline ends. Germline values: CDR1 SGHRS, CDR2 YFSETQ. The CDR3 has 14 residues. CDR3 nucleotide sequence: TGCGCCAGCAGCTTGGCGCCTCCCGGAGATACGCAGTATTTT. This sequence encodes CASSLAPPGDTQYF.

The V and J genes are TRBV7-9 and TRBJ2-7, with a possible D match to TRBD1 (5 bases). The CDR3 totals 15 residues. V shed 1 base and J shed 0 bases, with 10 bases lying between them. Germline V gene data show CDR1 as SEHNR and CDR2 as FQNEAQ (reference sequence). In DNA, the CDR3 is TGTGCCAGCAGCTTAGGGCAGGGCGTCTCCTACGAGCAGTACTTC. This sequence encodes CASSLGQGVSYEQYF.

J is TRBJ1-2 and V is TRBV10-2; D gene uncertain. The CDR3 is 14 residues long. Per the germline V gene, CDR1 is WSHSY and CDR2 is SAAADI. Trimming removed 2 bases at V and 8 bases at J, with 15 bases between. The DNA of the CDR3 is TGCGCCAGCAGTGAGCACAGCCGTCTTGGGGGCTACACCTTC. It yields the protein CASSEHSRLGGYTF.

V is TRBV11-3 and J is TRBJ2-1; 7 bases agree with TRBD2. The CDR3 length is 16 residues. The V and J ends lost 3 bases and 2 bases, in that order; junction bases with no gene match: 7. Germline-derived CDR1 and CDR2 are SGHNT and YENEEA. CDR3 amino acids: CASSFRAGTPYNEQFF. The CDR3 DNA follows: TGTGCCAGCAGCTTCCGAGCGGGAACGCCCTACAATGAGCAGTTCTTC.

This clone was seen a handful of times. The J gene is TRBJ2-3, the V gene TRBV7-2, with TRBD2 matching over 9 bases. V lost 0 bases to trimming and J lost 1 base; unmatched junction nucleotides: 5. This CDR3 is built from 17 residues. Germline values: CDR1 SGHTA, CDR2 FQGNSA. CDR3 coding DNA: TGTGCCAGCAGCTTAGCTGGACTAGCGACGGGCACAGATACGCAGTATTTT. The encoded protein is CASSLAGLATGTDTQYF.

This rearrangement joins TRBV30 to TRBJ2-7; 10 nucleotides line up with TRBD1. This CDR3 is 15 amino acids long. J lost 5 bases, V lost 2 bases, and 9 bases had no gene match. In germline, CDR1 is GTSNPN, CDR2 SVGIG (reference sequence). The CDR3 sequence is CAWSKGQGKLNEQYF. The CDR3 coding sequence is TGTGCCTGGAGTAAGGGACAGGGGAAGTTAAACGAGCAGTACTTC.

The V gene is TRBV30, the J gene TRBJ2-3; 12 bases align to TRBD2. Per germline, CDR1 GTSNPN and CDR2 SVGIG (reference sequence). The CDR3 consists of 16 residues. V was clipped by 3 bases and J by 4 bases; unmatched bases: 8. CDR3 nucleotide sequence: TGTGCCTGGAGCCCTCAACTAGCGGGAGGCTCAGATACGCAGTATTTT. Amino acids: CAWSPQLAGGSDTQYF. The full variable domain, rest sourced from reference TRBV30 and TRBJ2-3, is SQTIHQWPATLVQPVGSPLSLECTVEGTSNPNLYWYRQAAGRGLQLLFYSVGIGQISSEVPQNLSASRPQDRQFILSSKKLLLSDSGFYLCAWSPQLAGGSDTQYFGPGTRLTVL.

The chain is built from TRBV6-1 and TRBJ2-5, with D tentatively TRBD1 (6 bases). CDR3 length equals 17 residues. CDR1 and CDR2 from the germline V gene are MNHNS and SASEGT. With 2 bases removed from V and 2 bases from J, the gap between germline ends came to 18 bases. CDR3 DNA: TGTGCCAGCAGTGAATGGGTGGCGAGACAGGCACAAGAGACCCAGTACTTC. Its protein is CASSEWVARQAQETQYF.

This clone came up once. This chain connects TRBV19 to TRBJ2-3; no clear D gene. This CDR3 is built from 12 residues. The germline CDR1 and CDR2 sequences are LNHDA and SQIVND (reference sequence). V was shortened by 6 bases and J by 6 bases, with 10 bases between the two germline ends. The chain's CDR3 is CASSAPGDTQYF. CDR3 bases: TGTGCCAGTAGCGCACCGGGTGATACGCAGTATTTT.

This rearrangement joins TRBV3-1 (or the pseudogene TRBV3-2) to TRBJ2-1; no clear D gene. Germline V lookup: CDR1 LGHDT, CDR2 YNNKEL (reference sequence). The V and J ends lost 0 bases and 5 bases respectively, with 17 bases between them. The CDR3 runs 17 residues. The CDR3 nucleotides are TGTGCCAGCAGCCAAGAACCGAAAGAGGCAGCGAACAATGAGCAGTTCTTC. The encoded protein is CASSQEPKEAANNEQFF.

CDR3 residues: CAWKVLAGGSGTQYF. In nucleotides, the CDR3 is TGTGCCTGGAAGGTGTTAGCGGGAGGGTCCGGGACCCAGTACTTC. The chain uses TRBV30 and TRBJ2-5; 11 nucleotides match TRBD2. After removal of 4 bases from V and 7 bases from J, the junction contained 11 bases not matched to a gene. The germline V gene has CDR1 GTSNPN and CDR2 SVGIG (reference sequence). CDR3 length: 15 residues.

This chain links TRBV28 with TRBJ1-1; a possible D gene is TRBD1 (5 bases). V dropped 3 bases and J dropped 10 bases, with 12 bases sitting between them. CDR3 length: 12 residues. Per germline, CDR1 MDHEN and CDR2 SYDVKM. Written as DNA, the CDR3 is TGTGCCAGCAGTTTGTCGGGGGGTCTAGCTTTCTTT. Amino acids: CASSLSGGLAFF.

The chain carries TRBV9 and TRBJ2-7, with a weak D call TRBD1 (5 bases). Deletions cut 2 bases from V and 0 bases from J, with 12 bases between. Germline loops: CDR1 SGDLS, CDR2 YYNGEE. This CDR3 contains 15 residues. The CDR3 is CASSVEIGDSYEQYF. The CDR3 nucleotides read TGTGCCAGCAGCGTGGAGATAGGGGACTCCTACGAGCAGTACTTC.

The rearrangement uses TRBV27 and TRBJ1-2; D call uncertain. The V end was cut by 6 bases, the J end by 0 bases, with 14 bases between. The germline V gene has CDR1 MNHEY and CDR2 SMNVEV (reference sequence). The CDR3 covers 15 residues. The CDR3 here is CASRYTVKANYGYTF. CDR3 DNA: TGTGCCAGCAGGTACACAGTGAAAGCTAACTATGGCTACACCTTC.

The gene calls are TRBV11-3 and TRBJ2-5; TRBD1 aligns across 7 bases. The trim removed 6 bases at V and 3 bases at J, leaving 10 bases unmatched. This CDR3 contains 15 residues. Germline CDR1 is SGHNT and CDR2 is YENEEA. The CDR3 DNA is TGTGCCAGCAGTTCCACCGGGACAGAGAAAGAGACCCAGTACTTC. This sequence encodes CASSSTGTEKETQYF. Supplemented by reference TRBV11-3 and TRBJ2-5, the full variable domain reads EAGVVQSPRYKIIEKKQPVAFWCNPISGHNTLYWYLQNLGQGPELLIRYENEEAVDDSQLPKDRFSAERLKGVDSTLKIQPAELGDSAVYLCASSSTGTEKETQYFGPGTRLLVL.

The CDR3 loop reads CASSAQGRAETQYF. The DNA for the CDR3 is TGCGCCAGCAGCGCCCAGGGGAGGGCAGAGACCCAGTACTTC. The chain carries TRBV4-3 and TRBJ2-5; tentatively, D is TRBD2 (7 bases). There are 14 residues in the CDR3. Between the trimmed V and J ends, which lost 5 bases and 4 bases, there was a span of 14 bases. Per germline, CDR1 LGHNA and CDR2 YSLEER.